This record covers a single T cell receptor beta chain. Its specificity is not known. This sample stems from a study of cytomegalovirus exposure and HLA in healthy donors. Broader study findings: Per a later analysis, HLA-associated TCR beta chains showed more clonal expansion than other, equally common TCR beta chains. Earlier analysis looked at TCR beta V segments, and most were productive about 87% or about 30% of the time. Reportedly, diagnosis of cytomegalovirus status by the classifier showed high specificity and sensitivity. A reported reduction in N-insertions relative to the roughly 610-donor mean was seen in an Asian-associated ancestry cluster in a later analysis.

Germline V gene sequence: CDR1 MNHEY, CDR2 SMNVEV (reference sequence). This CDR3 comprises 14 residues. V shed 5 bases, J shed 7 bases, and the junction held 6 bases outside the gene matches. PCR employed 60 Vbeta and 13 Jbeta primers. Data came from immunoSEQ multiplex PCR; TCRdb stores just in-frame clones and leaves some out. The top ten hold around 1% of the sample, which has some 190,000 clones, roughly 87% seen once. The origin of this receptor is a boy between 2 and 10 years old in good health and CMV-seronegative. The chain has TRBV27 and TRBJ2-1, with 9 bases fitting TRBD1. The sample was PBMCs. The CDR3 is CASSMDRGGNEQFF. The CDR3 DNA is TGTGCCAGCAGTATGGACAGGGGTGGGAATGAGCAGTTCTTC.